This T cell receptor (beta chain) was captured by sequencing in a study of cytomegalovirus exposure and HLA in healthy donors. About the research overall: The platform used for the roughly 130 validation repertoires matched that of the approximately 710 first-cohort repertoires, a later analysis reported.

This clone appeared a few times. Its matching antigen is unknown. This CDR3 spans 13 amino acids. Trimming took off 6 bases at V and 10 bases at J, with 16 bases between the two ends. Germline CDR1 is MNHEY and CDR2 is SMNVEV (reference sequence). Study results and limitations: Subsequent analysis of the 120 or so validation repertoires found a tendency for first-cohort TCR clusters to co-occur.

Profiled with immunoSEQ multiplex PCR; TCRdb holds only in-frame clones, not every one. The table includes 130,000 to 150,000 clones, approximately 84% detected once. The TCR was taken from a woman aged 30 to 39 in good health and CMV-seronegative. V gene TRBV27 combines with J gene TRBJ2-1, with a weak D call TRBD2 (6 bases). Sequenced: PBMCs. The CDR3 region is CASSPAEGREQFF. The CDR3 DNA sequence: TGTGCCAGCAGCCCCGCGGAGGGAAGGGAGCAGTTCTTC.